What follows describes a single T cell receptor (beta chain). What it binds is not known. Sequencing of TCR beta was carried out in blood CD8+ and CD4+ T cells. CDR1 KGHDR and CDR2 SFDVKD come from the germline V gene. V gave up 1 base and J gave up 0 bases, with 9 bases separating them. The CDR3 length is 16 residues. Random-hexamer reverse transcription was applied to about 0.5 to 1 ug RNA. Multiplex immunoSEQ PCR targeted 54 Vbeta and 13 Jbeta TCR beta segments. One entry per CDR3 protein results from TCRdb running MiXCR on the immunoSEQ multiplex PCR reads. The sample lists some 300,000 distinct CDR3 sequences; around 85% were seen once. The data belong to a study of CD8 T cells in Susac syndrome. Study results and limitations: By the study's own acknowledgment, its TCR sequencing and HLA analysis included relatively few individuals.

Source material: CD8+ T cells from PBMCs. The rearrangement links TRBV24-1 to TRBJ2-1, with D possibly matching TRBD2 (5 bases). The clonotype comes from a human donor with multiple sclerosis. The CDR3 DNA is TGTGCCACCAGTGATTTTCGAGGGCCCTCCTACAATGAGCAGTTCTTC. Translated, it gives CATSDFRGPSYNEQFF.